These 8 T cell receptor beta chains share one sample of origin, sequenced in a study of identical twins. MiXCR, run by TCRdb on the 5' RACE reads, gives a single entry per CDR3 protein. Of roughly 490,000 distinct CDR3 sequences in the sample, 13% to 15% are singletons; the top ten hold 0.8% to 1%. The sample was also linked to a second study, of yellow fever vaccine responses in identical twins.

Sequenced input: CD4+ T cells sorted from blood. The receptors were gathered from a woman younger than 35 in good health.

This clonotype appeared a few times. The rearrangement links TRBV2 to TRBJ1-1; 7 bases are shared with TRBD1. Germline CDR1 SNHLY, CDR2 FYNNEI. Germline trimming cut 6 bases from V and 3 bases from J; bases unmatched to any gene: 7. The CDR3 covers 14 residues. The CDR3 DNA sequence: TGTGCCAGCAGCCGCAGGGGGTCAGACACTGAAGCTTTCTTT. Its translation is CASSRRGSDTEAFF.

This chain joins TRBV5-1 and TRBJ2-7; D is undetermined. V lost 0 bases and J lost 2, with 9 bases in between. The CDR3 length is 14 residues. Per the germline V gene, CDR1 is SGHRS and CDR2 is YFSETQ. CDR3 bases: TGCGCCAGCAGCTTGGAAGGGTCAGCCTACGAGCAGTACTTC. Translated, it gives CASSLEGSAYEQYF.

This clonotype has more than one count but fewer than ten. The chain couples TRBV5-1 to TRBJ1-2; D is unclear. The CDR3 extends over 14 amino acids. V gave up 4 bases and J gave up 1 base, with 11 bases separating them. CDR1 and CDR2 from the germline V gene are SGHRS and YFSETQ. The CDR3 region is CASSPSYNNYGYTF. CDR3 coding DNA: TGCGCCAGCAGCCCTTCCTACAATAACTATGGCTACACCTTC.

The table lists this clonotype with a few counts. V and J are TRBV24-1 and TRBJ2-1; maybe TRBD1 (5 bases). The V and J ends lost 1 base and 8 bases respectively, with 8 bases between them. Germline-derived CDR1 and CDR2 are KGHDR and SFDVKD. The CDR3 consists of 13 residues. In DNA, the CDR3 is TGTGCCACCAGTGATTTATCAGGGTATGAGCAGTTCTTC. The encoded protein is CATSDLSGYEQFF.

J is TRBJ2-1 and V is TRBV5-1; TRBD1 matches at 8 bases. Trimming took 4 bases from V and 10 from J; bases not matched to a gene: 13. The CDR3 is 15 amino acids. Germline V gene lookup returns CDR1 SGHRS and CDR2 YFSETQ. The CDR3 loop reads CASSLQGAGVTEQFF. The DNA for the CDR3 is TGCGCCAGCAGCCTCCAGGGGGCTGGCGTGACGGAGCAGTTCTTC.

The V gene is TRBV7-2, the J gene TRBJ2-3, with a tentative D call TRBD2 (6 bases). The CDR3 contains 16 residues. Germline loops: CDR1 SGHTA, CDR2 FQGNSA. V lost 5 bases and J lost 5, with 20 bases in between. The CDR3 here is CASSQAPGLAGDTQYF. The CDR3 nucleotides are TGTGCCAGCAGCCAGGCTCCGGGACTCGCCGGAGATACGCAGTATTTT. Complete variable domain (other parts from reference TRBV7-2 and TRBJ2-3): GAGVSQSPSNKVTEKGKDVELRCDPISGHTALYWYRQSLGQGLEFLIYFQGNSAPDKSGLPSDRFSAERTGGSVSTLTIQRTQQEDSAVYLCASSQAPGLAGDTQYFGPGTRLTVL.

About this clonotype: Lacking the conserved final phenylalanine or tryptophan, this CDR3 likely reflects a read error. The rearrangement uses TRBV7-9 and TRBJ2-3, with D perhaps given as TRBD1 or TRBD2 (7 bases each). V was trimmed by 3 bases and J by 4 bases, leaving 11 bases between them. The CDR3 consists of 14 residues. Germline values: CDR1 SEHNR, CDR2 FQNEAQ (reference sequence). The CDR3 DNA follows: TGTGCCAGCAGCTTGGGAGGGGGCCCAGATACGCAGTATATT. Its translation is CASSLGGGPDTQYI.

This clonotype was seen a few times. V is TRBV20-1 and J is TRBJ2-7, with TRBD1 matching 8 bases. Germline trimming cut 1 base from V and 6 bases from J; bases unmatched to any gene: 5. This CDR3 contains 13 residues. CDR1 and CDR2 (germline): DFQATT, SNEGSKA (reference sequence). The CDR3 region has the DNA TGCAGTGCTAGAGGGACAGGGCGGGGCGAGCAGTACTTC. This encodes CSARGTGRGEQYF.